This T cell receptor beta chain was documented in a study of cytomegalovirus exposure and HLA in healthy donors. Vbeta (60) and Jbeta (13) primers were used in the PCR. TCRdb keeps only in-frame clones here, not all; method: immunoSEQ multiplex PCR. The table lists 95,000 to 150,000 clones, around 73% of them singletons. Only a few counts were recorded for this clone. The sample was PBMCs. The sequence was collected from a man aged 30 to 39 in good health and CMV-seropositive.

The CDR3 protein is CASSPGLAVGVNNEQFF. Written as DNA, the CDR3 is TGTGCCAGCAGCCCCGGACTAGCGGTGGGAGTTAACAATGAGCAGTTCTTC. The chain carries TRBV11-3 and TRBJ2-1; 10 bases agree with TRBD2. CDR1 and CDR2 (germline): SGHNT, YENEEA. This CDR3 has 17 amino acids. With 5 bases clipped from V and 5 bases from J, the junction kept 12 bases outside the gene matches.